The T cell receptor beta chain under discussion was sequenced for a study of TIL therapy for anti-PD-1-resistant metastatic lung cancer. Study summary: By whole-exome sequencing, median non-synonymous tumor mutation burden was roughly 1.6 mutations per megabase.

The CDR3 extends over 16 amino acids. This sample's time point: pre-treatment sample, taken before nivolumab and TIL therapy. The libraries were made with immunoSEQ v3. Sequencing depth was around 2.2 million read pairs for survey level, about 5-6 million for deep. Clones were read by immunoSEQ multiplex PCR, and TCRdb kept only the in-frame ones, dropping some. The sample lists just over 20,000 clones; over 70% were seen once. This sequence joins TRBV21-1 and TRBJ2-7. TRBV21-1 is a documented pseudogene. Sample: blood, taken at baseline. The sequence derives from a person aged 25 to 85 with non-small cell lung cancer. The CDR3 sequence: CASSKLGWPGAYEQYF. DNA of the CDR3: TGTGCCAGCAGCAAACTAGGATGGCCAGGCGCCTACGAGCAGTACTTC.